This T cell receptor beta chain is from a study of T cell repertoires in cytomegalovirus infection. The overall study: Public TCR beta signature analysis indicated the presence of both CMV infection and matching HLA type. The study, taken as a whole, reports: Ex vivo responses were dominated by HLA-C-restricted CMV-specific TCR beta clonotypes. Frequencies of public TCR beta families were cumulated, and this identified carriers of CMV plus the relevant HLA.

MiXCR was run by TCRdb on the reads, yielding one entry per CDR3 protein. The sample gives 250,000 to 300,000 distinct CDR3 sequences, 20% to 25% of which show up once; roughly 20% is in the top ten. A note on this clonotype: Its antigen is as yet unknown.

This receptor was taken from a human donor in good health (CMV status not recorded). Some clones in this sample may be carry-over from other donors' samples. The sample was cultured PBMCs, taken from culture after CMV antigen stimulation.

The CDR3 DNA sequence: TGTGCCAGCAGTTTATTCCAGTTCGGGGGTGAGCAGTTCTTC. This translates into CASSLFQFGGEQFF. This chain joins TRBV28 and TRBJ2-1; D is possibly TRBD2 (6 bases). The CDR3 is 14 amino acids. Germline CDR1 reads MDHEN; CDR2 reads SYDVKM. V lost 1 base and J 9 bases, leaving 13 bases between the germline ends.